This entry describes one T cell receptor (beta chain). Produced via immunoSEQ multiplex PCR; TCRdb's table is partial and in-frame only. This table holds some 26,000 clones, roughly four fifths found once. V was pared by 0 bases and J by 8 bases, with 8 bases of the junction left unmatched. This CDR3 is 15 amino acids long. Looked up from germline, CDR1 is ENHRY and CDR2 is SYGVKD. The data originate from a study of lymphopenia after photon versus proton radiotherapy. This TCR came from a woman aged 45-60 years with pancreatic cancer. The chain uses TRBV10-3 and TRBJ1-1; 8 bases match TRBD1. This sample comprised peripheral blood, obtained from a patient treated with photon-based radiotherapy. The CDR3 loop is CAISESGLTGDEAFF. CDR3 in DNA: TGTGCCATCAGTGAGTCGGGTCTGACAGGGGACGAAGCTTTCTTT.